Here is one T cell receptor beta chain with its context. Its target is unknown. This sample stems from a study of blood T cells in healthy people across ages. Through a sample-barcoded 5' primer and a J-beta primer mix, a second PCR was run for 7 to 11 cycles. Tagging of each cDNA molecule was performed by a template-switch adaptor with 12 random nucleotides. TCRdb re-called the 5' RACE reads through MiXCR, storing one row per CDR3 protein. Among roughly 800,000 distinct CDR3 sequences listed, roughly 34% were seen once. Study-wide results and limits: It was the long-lived donors that had more naive CD4+ cells and higher diversity than aged donors.

This TCR derives from a man between 18 and 35 years old in good health. Sample: blood.

CDR3 sequence: CASSLLGGATNEKLFF. CDR3 DNA sequence: TGTGCCAGCAGTTTATTGGGGGGGGCGACTAATGAAAAACTGTTTTTT. The chain is built from TRBV28 and TRBJ1-4; tentatively, D is TRBD1 (6 bases). Trimming took off 1 base at V and 2 bases at J, with 11 bases between the two ends. Germline CDR1 reads MDHEN; CDR2 reads SYDVKM. The CDR3 is 16 amino acids.